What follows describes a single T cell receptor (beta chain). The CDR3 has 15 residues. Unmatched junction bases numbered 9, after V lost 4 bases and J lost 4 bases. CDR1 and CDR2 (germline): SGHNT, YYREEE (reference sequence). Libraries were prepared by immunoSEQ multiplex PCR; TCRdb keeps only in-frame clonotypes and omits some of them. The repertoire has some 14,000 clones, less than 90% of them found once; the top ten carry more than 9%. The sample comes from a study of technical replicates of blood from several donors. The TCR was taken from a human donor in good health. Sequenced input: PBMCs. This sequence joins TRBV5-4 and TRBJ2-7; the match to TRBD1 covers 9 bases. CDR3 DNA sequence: TGTGCCAGCAGCCCAGGCGAGACAGGGGGTTACGAGCAGTACTTC. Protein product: CASSPGETGGYEQYF.